The 19 T cell receptor beta chains in this list originate from one sample, sequenced in a study of blood T cell repertoires in COVID-19. Sequencing used immunoSEQ multiplex PCR; TCRdb keeps in-frame clones, though not all of them. The table includes tens of thousands of clones, about nine tenths detected once. The sequenced sample was peripheral blood. The receptors were sampled from a man between 45 and 60 years old with active COVID-19.

The V and J genes are TRBV18 and TRBJ2-5; TRBD2 matches at 10 bases. The germline V gene encodes CDR1 KGHSH and CDR2 LQKENI. Trimming removed 6 bases from V and 4 bases from J; junction bases left unmatched: 14. The CDR3 is 17 residues long. CDR3 sequence reads: CASSTSERGGLGETQYF. The DNA for the CDR3 is TGTGCCAGCTCCACCTCCGAGCGGGGGGGCTTAGGAGAGACCCAGTACTTC.

The V call is TRBV27, the J call TRBJ2-5; the match to TRBD2 covers 10 bases. The CDR3 is 17 residues long. V lost 2 bases to trimming and J lost 7 bases; unmatched junction nucleotides: 13. Germline lookup yields CDR1 MNHEY and CDR2 SMNVEV (reference sequence). In DNA, the CDR3 is TGTGCCAGCAGTTTAGGTCCTAGCGGGAGATCGGTTGGGACCCAGTACTTC. Protein sequence: CASSLGPSGRSVGTQYF.

This clone was seen a single time. This chain uses TRBV29-1 with TRBJ2-1, with 8 bases lining up with TRBD2. The CDR3 sequence is 12 residues long. The V segment lost 4 bases and the J segment 9 bases; nucleotides outside the gene matches: 5. Germline assignment: CDR1 SQVTM and CDR2 ANQGSEA. CDR3 coding DNA: TGCAGCGTTGTTAGTAGCGGGGCTGAGCAGTTCTTC. This gives the protein CSVVSSGAEQFF.

The chain joins TRBV6-6 to TRBJ1-1, with D possibly matching TRBD1 (5 bases). The germline V gene has CDR1 MNHNY and CDR2 SVGAGI (reference sequence). The CDR3 is made up of 15 amino acids. Trimming pared 2 bases from V and 3 bases from J, leaving 13 bases between. CDR3 DNA: TGTGCCAGCAGTTACGGGGGGAGCACAGACACTGAAGCTTTCTTT. Protein sequence: CASSYGGSTDTEAFF.

CDR3 sequence: CASSRGGSGQETQYF. The CDR3 coding sequence is TGTGCCAGTAGTCGTGGGGGGAGCGGGCAAGAGACCCAGTACTTC. The genes are TRBV19 and TRBJ2-5; D might be TRBD2 (6 bases). CDR3 size: 15 residues. Germline loops: CDR1 LNHDA, CDR2 SQIVND (reference sequence). V lost 5 bases, J lost 2 bases, and 15 bases lay in between.

This rearrangement joins TRBV28 to TRBJ1-6, with D perhaps matching TRBD1 (5 bases). CDR1 and CDR2 (germline): MDHEN, SYDVKM. Trimming shortened V by 6 bases and J by 5 bases, and 17 bases separated the two germline ends. The CDR3 loop spans 16 amino acids. This CDR3 reads CASRTGGAGDNSPLHF. CDR3 nucleotide sequence: TGTGCCAGCAGGACCGGGGGTGCCGGGGATAATTCACCCCTCCACTTT.

This chain links TRBV4-2 with TRBJ2-1; 7 bases map to TRBD2. There are 18 residues in the CDR3. Germline V gene data show CDR1 as LGHNA and CDR2 as YNFKEQ. J was trimmed by 1 base and V by 0 bases; bases with no gene match: 9. The CDR3 is CASSQDPRGGRSYNEQFF. CDR3 in DNA: TGTGCCAGCAGCCAAGACCCCCGAGGCGGGAGATCCTACAATGAGCAGTTCTTC.

This chain links TRBV13 with TRBJ1-6; 7 nucleotides match TRBD1. Germline V gene lookup returns CDR1 PRHDT and CDR2 FYEKMQ (reference sequence). Unmatched junction bases numbered 5, after V lost 7 bases and J lost 5 bases. There are 14 residues in the CDR3. The CDR3 DNA is TGTGCCAGCACCCAGGGACAGAATAATTCACCCCTCCACTTT. Translated, it gives CASTQGQNNSPLHF. Drawing the rest from reference TRBV13 and TRBJ1-6, the complete variable domain is AAGVIQSPRHLIKEKRETATLKCYPIPRHDTVYWYQQGPGQDPQFLISFYEKMQSDKGSIPDRFSAQQFSDYHSELNMSSLELGDSALYFCASTQGQNNSPLHFGNGTRLTVT.

The chain uses TRBV5-5 and TRBJ1-5; the D gene is possibly TRBD1 (5 bases). This CDR3 region has 15 residues. V shed 0 bases and J shed 3 bases, with 10 bases lying between them. The germline gives CDR1 SGHKS, CDR2 YYEKEE (reference sequence). CDR3 sequence reads: CASSLGGGHNQPQHF. CDR3 DNA sequence: TGTGCCAGCAGCTTGGGGGGCGGTCACAATCAGCCCCAGCATTTT.

The chain is built from TRBV29-1 and TRBJ1-2, with D possibly being TRBD1 (5 bases). V was pared by 5 bases and J by 6 bases, with 13 bases between. The CDR3 runs 12 residues. Germline CDR1 and CDR2: SQVTM and ANQGSEA. CDR3 region: CSVWEGNDGYTF. In nucleotides, the CDR3 is TGCAGCGTTTGGGAGGGGAATGATGGCTACACCTTC.

This chain uses TRBV6-5 with TRBJ1-1; D might be TRBD1 (5 bases). The CDR3 is made up of 13 amino acids. Germline CDR1 and CDR2: MNHEY and SVGAGI. The V gene lost 5 bases and the J gene lost 6 bases, with 13 bases spanning the gap. The CDR3 bases are TGTGCCAGCAGTCGGGGGACTGGGGCTGAAGCTTTCTTT. Translation: CASSRGTGAEAFF.

The rearrangement joins TRBV19 to TRBJ2-2; 9 positions agree with TRBD2. Per germline, CDR1 LNHDA and CDR2 SQIVND (reference sequence). The CDR3 covers 17 residues. Trimming at V came to 3 bases and at J to 4 bases, leaving 9 bases not matched to a gene. The CDR3 region is CASSIPGSGSITGELFF. The CDR3 DNA reads TGTGCCAGTAGTATCCCTGGTAGCGGGAGTATCACCGGGGAGCTGTTTTTT.

V usage is TRBV27 and J usage is TRBJ1-6, with unresolved D. V gave up 4 bases and J gave up 10 bases, with 17 bases separating them. CDR3 length equals 15 residues. Germline lookup yields CDR1 MNHEY and CDR2 SMNVEV (reference sequence). CDR3 residues: CASSSNSGVRSPLHF. DNA of the CDR3: TGTGCCAGCAGTTCTAACAGCGGGGTCCGGTCACCCCTCCACTTT.

V gene TRBV6-5 combines with J gene TRBJ2-7; 11 nucleotides align to TRBD2. After removal of 11 bases from V and 4 bases from J, the junction contained 7 bases not matched to a gene. CDR1 and CDR2 (germline): MNHEY, SVGAGI. This CDR3 has 13 amino acids. The CDR3 reads CASTGTSGYEQYF. The DNA of the CDR3 is TGTGCCTCAACAGGGACTAGCGGATACGAGCAGTACTTC.

The chain uses TRBV20-1 and TRBJ2-7; D might be TRBD2 (5 bases). Germline assignment: CDR1 DFQATT and CDR2 SNEGSKA (reference sequence). The CDR3 consists of 11 residues. In nucleotides, the CDR3 is TGCACCCCTCCAAGGGCGGGCGAGCAGTACTTC. This codes for CTPPRAGEQYF.

The chain links TRBV7-2 to TRBJ1-4; the match to TRBD1 covers 11 bases. V trimming: 1 base; J trimming: 7 bases; junction bases outside the gene matches: 2. From germline, CDR1 is SGHTA and CDR2 FQGNSA. This CDR3 contains 15 residues. The CDR3 is CASSLGGQGGEKLFF. DNA of the CDR3: TGTGCCAGCAGCTTAGGGGGACAGGGGGGTGAAAAACTGTTTTTT.

The V call is TRBV12-3 or TRBV12-4, the J call TRBJ1-6; D is unclear. V lost 3 bases, J lost 8 bases, and 5 bases lay in between. CDR3 length equals 12 residues. The CDR3 loop is CASSLRDSPLHF. In DNA, the CDR3 is TGTGCCAGCAGTTTGAGGGATTCACCCCTCCACTTT.

The chain links TRBV18 to TRBJ1-2; D remains unclear. The CDR3 is 14 residues long. V lost 2 bases to trimming and J lost 1 base, with 8 bases between them. Germline V gives CDR1 KGHSH, CDR2 LQKENI. CDR3 sequence: CASSPGRNNYGYTF. CDR3 DNA: TGTGCCAGCTCACCAGGCCGTAATAACTATGGCTACACCTTC.

The chain is built from TRBV18 and TRBJ2-1; no clear D gene. This CDR3 has 16 residues. Trimming pared 0 bases from V and 2 bases from J, leaving 11 bases between. CDR1 and CDR2 from the germline V gene are KGHSH and LQKENI. CDR3 amino acids: CASSPPSLITYNEQFF. DNA of the CDR3: TGTGCCAGCTCACCACCGAGTCTAATAACCTACAATGAGCAGTTCTTC.